Listed below are T cell receptor beta chains from one sample, sequenced in a study of blood T cell repertoires in COVID-19. Profiled with immunoSEQ multiplex PCR; TCRdb holds only in-frame clones, not every one. This sample has 120,000 to 150,000 clones, with nearly 85% found just once. Sequenced: PBMCs or T cells enriched from blood (not recorded which). The receptor set was obtained from a man between 45 and 60 years old in a cohort exposed to, infected with or recovered from COVID-19 (not recorded which). Both conserved end residues are part of each CDR3. Fields, in order: V gene, clone size, J gene, D gene, CDR3 protein, CDR3 DNA. A D gene is named only where the DNA matches it firmly. Only some rows state a clone size, as once, few, many or a class for expanded clones.

V gene: TRBV18
clone size: -
J gene: TRBJ2-5
D gene: -
CDR3 protein: CASSKAEFQETQYF
CDR3 DNA: TGTGCCAGCTCGAAGGCGGAGTTTCAAGAGACCCAGTACTTC

V gene: TRBV7-2
clone size: -
J gene: TRBJ1-3
D gene: -
CDR3 protein: CASSLAQGTGNTIYF
CDR3 DNA: TGTGCCAGCAGCTTGGCACAGGGAACTGGAAACACCATATATTTT

V gene: TRBV5-6
clone size: -
J gene: TRBJ2-7
D gene: -
CDR3 protein: CASSLAGGNYEQYF
CDR3 DNA: TGTGCCAGCAGCCTCGCGGGCGGGAACTACGAGCAGTACTTC

V gene: TRBV6-5
clone size: -
J gene: TRBJ2-1
D gene: TRBD2
CDR3 protein: CASSYSRAIAGGEQFF
CDR3 DNA: TGTGCCAGCAGTTACTCGAGGGCAATAGCGGGAGGTGAGCAGTTCTTC

V gene: TRBV6-2/TRBV6-3
clone size: -
J gene: TRBJ2-7
D gene: TRBD2
CDR3 protein: CASRPLADNYEQYF
CDR3 DNA: TGTGCCAGCAGGCCTCTAGCGGACAACTACGAGCAGTACTTC

V gene: TRBV14
clone size: -
J gene: TRBJ1-5
D gene: TRBD1
CDR3 protein: CASSQPPGQALNSNQPQHF
CDR3 DNA: TGTGCCAGCAGCCAACCCCCGGGACAGGCACTCAATAGCAATCAGCCCCAGCATTTT

V gene: TRBV4-1
clone size: -
J gene: TRBJ2-5
D gene: TRBD2
CDR3 protein: CASSRTSGSGETQYF
CDR3 DNA: TGCGCCAGCAGCCGAACGAGCGGGAGCGGCGAGACCCAGTACTTC

V gene: TRBV7-2
clone size: few
J gene: TRBJ2-5
D gene: TRBD2
CDR3 protein: CASSPSSGFGETQYF
CDR3 DNA: TGTGCCAGCAGCCCCTCTAGCGGGTTCGGGGAGACCCAGTACTTC

V gene: TRBV5-4
clone size: -
J gene: TRBJ1-1
D gene: -
CDR3 protein: CASSRDTEAFF
CDR3 DNA: TGTGCCAGCAGCCGGGACACTGAAGCTTTCTTT

V gene: TRBV24-1
clone size: -
J gene: TRBJ2-2
D gene: TRBD2
CDR3 protein: CAPGAGGHTGELFF
CDR3 DNA: TGTGCCCCCGGGGCGGGGGGGCACACCGGGGAGCTGTTTTTT